What follows are 25 T cell receptor beta chains derived from one specimen sequenced in a study of cytomegalovirus exposure and HLA in healthy donors. PCR amplification relied on 60 Vbeta primers (plus 13 Jbeta primers). Only in-frame clones appear in the TCRdb table, and some are missing; sequencing was by immunoSEQ multiplex PCR. The table has about 190,000 clones, almost 80% seen once. Sequenced sample: PBMCs. Receptors were obtained from a woman under 30 in good health and CMV-seronegative.

The chain links TRBV7-8 to TRBJ2-7; D possibly corresponds to TRBD1 (5 bases). V lost 5 bases and J 1 base, leaving 12 bases between the germline ends. Germline CDR1 and CDR2: SGHVS and FQNEAQ. The CDR3 has 14 residues. Here the CDR3 DNA reads TGTGCCAGCAGCCCCCAGCAGGGTTCCTACGAGCAGTACTTC. It yields the protein CASSPQQGSYEQYF. The whole variable domain, remainder taken from reference TRBV7-8 and TRBJ2-7, is GAGVSQSPRYKVAKRGQDVALRCDPISGHVSLFWYQQALGQGPEFLTYFQNEAQLDKSGLPSDRFFAERPEGSVSTLKIQRTQQEDSAVYLCASSPQQGSYEQYFGPGTRLTVT.

V is TRBV28 and J is TRBJ1-5, with D uncertain. Trimming cost V 3 bases and J 7 bases, with 7 bases left between them. Germline CDR1 and CDR2: MDHEN and SYDVKM. CDR3 length: 12 residues. The CDR3 DNA reads TGTGCCAGCAGTTTGAAGGAGCAGCCCCAGCATTTT. Its protein is CASSLKEQPQHF.

The chain couples TRBV7-2 to TRBJ2-5, with a possible D match to TRBD1 (6 bases). V dropped 5 bases and J dropped 0 bases, with 13 bases sitting between them. The CDR3 contains 15 residues. Germline values: CDR1 SGHTA, CDR2 FQGNSA. Here the CDR3 reads CASSVGQRYQETQYF. DNA of the CDR3: TGTGCCAGCAGCGTAGGACAGAGGTACCAAGAGACCCAGTACTTC. The full variable domain, with the rest looked up from reference TRBV7-2 and TRBJ2-5, is GAGVSQSPSNKVTEKGKDVELRCDPISGHTALYWYRQSLGQGLEFLIYFQGNSAPDKSGLPSDRFSAERTGGSVSTLTIQRTQQEDSAVYLCASSVGQRYQETQYFGPGTRLLVL.

The rearrangement uses TRBV11-3 and TRBJ2-3; D remains ambiguous. This CDR3 has 14 amino acids. Trimming took off 5 bases at V and 0 bases at J, with 9 bases between the two ends. The germline gives CDR1 SGHNT, CDR2 YENEEA. The chain's CDR3 is CASSQRGSTDTQYF. CDR3 DNA sequence: TGTGCCAGCAGCCAGCGCGGCAGCACAGATACGCAGTATTTT. The complete variable domain, with remaining parts taken from reference TRBV11-3 and TRBJ2-3, reads EAGVVQSPRYKIIEKKQPVAFWCNPISGHNTLYWYLQNLGQGPELLIRYENEEAVDDSQLPKDRFSAERLKGVDSTLKIQPAELGDSAVYLCASSQRGSTDTQYFGPGTRLTVL.

The chain joins TRBV6-1 to TRBJ2-5, with a tentative D call TRBD2 (5 bases). TRBJ2-7 matches the DNA end more closely, so the J call is doubtful. The germline V gene has CDR1 MNHNS and CDR2 SASEGT. There are 14 residues in the CDR3. This CDR3 reads CASSRRSLSYEQYF. The CDR3, as DNA: TGTGCCAGCAGTCGGAGGTCTCTCTCCTACGAGCAGTACTTC.

The V gene is TRBV6-5, the J gene TRBJ1-6; 9 nucleotides align to TRBD1. CDR1 is MNHEY, CDR2 SVGAGI, per germline. J lost 4 bases, V lost 6 bases, and 4 bases had no gene match. The CDR3 extends over 15 amino acids. CDR3 DNA: TGTGCCAGCAGAGTACAGGGGGCTTATAATTCACCCCTCCACTTT. Translated, it gives CASRVQGAYNSPLHF.

The rearrangement joins TRBV28 to TRBJ1-1, with 10 bases matching TRBD1. The germline CDR1 and CDR2 sequences are MDHEN and SYDVKM. This CDR3 comprises 16 residues. The V and J ends lost 2 bases and 5 bases, in that order; junction bases with no gene match: 8. The CDR3 here is CASSLQRSGQGTEAFF. As DNA, the CDR3 is TGTGCCAGCAGTTTACAGAGGTCGGGACAGGGGACTGAAGCTTTCTTT.

Written as DNA, the CDR3 is TGTGCCAGCGGTCTAAGTCAGCCCCAGCATTTT. Translation: CASGLSQPQHF. The chain combines TRBV6-1 with TRBJ1-5; D not resolved. Germline V lookup: CDR1 MNHNS, CDR2 SASEGT. The ends were cut back, 8 bases at V and 6 bases at J, with 8 bases in the middle. This CDR3 is 11 amino acids long.

The CDR3 reads CASSPVSGANTGELFF. The CDR3, as DNA: TGTGCCAGCAGCCCCGTGAGCGGTGCGAACACCGGGGAGCTGTTTTTT. The rearrangement links TRBV11-3 to TRBJ2-2, with TRBD2 as a possible D gene (5 bases). Germline V gene sequence: CDR1 SGHNT, CDR2 YENEEA. This CDR3 has 16 amino acids. Trimming removed 5 bases from V and 0 bases from J, with 13 bases in between.

This clone appeared a few times. A read error is possible here, since a much larger clone lies one base away. Other DNA sequences from this sample encode an identical CDR3 as well. The chain joins TRBV10-3 to TRBJ1-5, with D tentatively TRBD1 (6 bases). This CDR3 spans 14 amino acids. The V gene's germline CDR1 is ENHRY and CDR2 SYGVKD. In nucleotides, the CDR3 is TGTGCCATCAGTGACAGGGGAGACAATCAGCCCCAGCACTTT. It specifies CAISDRGDNQPQHF.

This chain joins TRBV4-2 and TRBJ2-5; 8 nucleotides match TRBD2. This CDR3 contains 17 residues. Germline trimming cut 5 bases from V and 2 bases from J; bases unmatched to any gene: 13. The germline CDR1 and CDR2 sequences are LGHNA and YNFKEQ. CDR3 DNA: TGTGCCAGCAGCGCTCTAGGGCTAGCGGGTGAACAAGAGACCCAGTACTTC. It translates to CASSALGLAGEQETQYF.

The V gene is TRBV2, the J gene TRBJ1-2; D perhaps matches TRBD1 (5 bases). Germline V gene data show CDR1 as SNHLY and CDR2 as FYNNEI. The CDR3 has 12 amino acids. V was clipped by 3 bases and J by 6 bases, with 8 bases between them. In nucleotides, the CDR3 is TGTGCCAGCAGTGAGACAGCAGATGGCTACACCTTC. Translated: CASSETADGYTF.

The chain has TRBV27 and TRBJ2-7, with 10 bases fitting TRBD1. The CDR3 consists of 14 residues. Germline V lookup: CDR1 MNHEY, CDR2 SMNVEV (reference sequence). V was pared by 5 bases and J by 6 bases, with 7 bases of the junction left unmatched. The CDR3 DNA sequence: TGTGCCAGCAGTATAGGGGACAGGGGAGGCGAGCAGTACTTC. Protein sequence: CASSIGDRGGEQYF.

The chain joins TRBV4-2 to TRBJ1-1; 7 nucleotides match TRBD1. Looked up from germline, CDR1 is LGHNA and CDR2 is YNFKEQ. The CDR3 loop spans 15 amino acids. J was trimmed by 1 base and V by 4 bases; bases with no gene match: 6. The CDR3 DNA reads TGTGCCAGCAGCCCAAACAGGGGATCGAACACTGAAGCTTTCTTT. Translation: CASSPNRGSNTEAFF.

V usage is TRBV28 and J usage is TRBJ1-2; 7 nucleotides agree with TRBD1. Germline V lookup: CDR1 MDHEN, CDR2 SYDVKM. The CDR3 has 13 amino acids. The V segment lost 7 bases and the J segment 5 bases; nucleotides outside the gene matches: 7. The CDR3, as DNA: TGTGCCAGCACCATGGGGACAGATTATGGCTACACCTTC. Translating it yields CASTMGTDYGYTF.

This chain joins TRBV11-2 and TRBJ1-2, with a possible D match to TRBD1 (6 bases). V was shortened by 5 bases and J by 9 bases, with 16 bases between the two germline ends. The CDR3 runs to 13 residues. The germline gives CDR1 SGHAT, CDR2 FQNNGV. In DNA, the CDR3 is TGTGCCAGCAGCCCCAGGGGAAACCTAAGCTACACCTTC. Protein sequence: CASSPRGNLSYTF.

This chain links TRBV28 with TRBJ1-5, with 11 bases aligning to TRBD1. Germline values: CDR1 MDHEN, CDR2 SYDVKM. Trimming at V came to 4 bases and at J to 0 bases, leaving 8 bases not matched to a gene. The CDR3 contains 18 residues. This CDR3 is CASSSGTGGPYSNQPQHF. DNA of the CDR3: TGTGCCAGCAGTTCCGGGACAGGGGGACCTTATAGCAATCAGCCCCAGCATTTT.

The chain couples TRBV12-2 to TRBJ2-7; no check of the table's D call, TRBD1, against the DNA was made. TRBV12-2 corresponds to a pseudogene. The length of the CDR3 is 17 residues. The CDR3 loop is CASRFTYSPGQIYEQYF. The CDR3 region has the DNA TGTGCAAGTCGCTTCACCTACTCTCCAGGACAGATATACGAGCAGTACTTC.

The chain recombines TRBV2 with TRBJ1-5; 10 bases match TRBD1. CDR3 length: 15 amino acids. With V trimmed by 2 bases and J by 7 bases, 5 bases remained unmatched. The germline V gene has CDR1 SNHLY and CDR2 FYNNEI. The CDR3 DNA sequence: TGTGCCAGCAGTGAACTCAGGACAGGGGGACAGCCCCAGCATTTT. This sequence encodes CASSELRTGGQPQHF.

The chain recombines TRBV19 with TRBJ2-7, with a weak D call TRBD2 (6 bases). Trimming removed 1 base from V and 6 bases from J, with 13 bases in between. The CDR3 covers 14 residues. CDR1 LNHDA and CDR2 SQIVND come from the germline V gene (reference sequence). CDR3: CASSIVGGLGEQYF. Here the CDR3 DNA reads TGTGCCAGTAGTATAGTCGGAGGGTTGGGCGAGCAGTACTTC.

The genes are TRBV6-4 and TRBJ2-3; the D gene is possibly TRBD2 (6 bases). CDR1 is MRHNA, CDR2 SNTAGT, per germline. With 2 bases removed from V and 6 bases from J, the gap between germline ends came to 18 bases. The CDR3 spans 16 residues. In nucleotides, the CDR3 is TGTGCCAGCAGTGACCACACGGGTAGGGGAGGTGATACGCAGTATTTT. Protein product: CASSDHTGRGGDTQYF.

The J gene is TRBJ1-6, the V gene TRBV10-3; a weak D match, TRBD1 (5 bases). Trimming cost V 7 bases and J 6 bases, with 16 bases left between them. The CDR3 is made up of 15 amino acids. CDR1 is ENHRY, CDR2 SYGVKD, per germline. CDR3 residues: CAIKSTATSNSPLHF. The CDR3 bases are TGTGCCATCAAGTCGACAGCCACCTCTAATTCACCCCTCCACTTT.

The chain couples TRBV14 to TRBJ1-1, with no clear D. Germline values: CDR1 SGHDN, CDR2 FVKESK. This CDR3 has 16 residues. V lost 0 bases and J lost 6, with 17 bases in between. The CDR3 DNA reads as TGTGCCAGCAGCCAAGATGCGGTGCCCAGCGGGCCTGAAGCTTTCTTT. Translation gives CASSQDAVPSGPEAFF.

The chain couples TRBV21-1 to TRBJ2-5; the table assigns TRBD1, which was not confirmed against the DNA. TRBV21-1 is labeled a pseudogene. The CDR3 sequence is 17 residues long. In DNA form, the CDR3 reads TGTGCCAGCAGCAAAGTGACTTGGGGCGGCGGCCAAGAGACCCAGTACTTC. Amino acids: CASSKVTWGGGQETQYF.

This chain uses TRBV10-3 with TRBJ1-4, with TRBD1 identical over 7 bases. Germline V CDR1 and CDR2: ENHRY, SYGVKD. The CDR3 contains 14 residues. The junction had 4 bases not matched to a gene; V was cut back by 3 bases and J by 6 bases. In nucleotides, the CDR3 is TGTGCCATCAGTGAAGGGACAGAACATGAAAAACTGTTTTTT. Its translation is CAISEGTEHEKLFF.